Shown below are 8 T cell receptor beta chains from a single sample sequenced in a study of cytotoxic CD8 clonotypes in ibrutinib-treated CLL. Produced via immunoSEQ multiplex PCR; TCRdb's table is partial and in-frame only. This table has under 200,000 clones, less than 85% appearing once. Sequences were derived from PBMCs, sampled after 24 months of ibrutinib treatment. These receptors were taken from a human donor with chronic lymphocytic leukemia.

The chain has TRBV5-1 and TRBJ2-3; no firm D call. Trimming pared 0 bases from V and 4 bases from J, leaving 9 bases between. The germline CDR1 and CDR2 sequences are SGHRS and YFSETQ. The CDR3 consists of 14 residues. CDR3 coding DNA: TGCGCCAGCAGCTTGGGTGGGAAAGCAGATACGCAGTATTTT. This encodes CASSLGGKADTQYF. The full variable domain, in which reference TRBV5-1 and TRBJ2-3 provide the parts outside the CDR3, is KAGVTQTPRYLIKTRGQQVTLSCSPISGHRSVSWYQQTPGQGLQFLFEYFSETQRNKGNFPGRFSGRQFSNSRSEMNVSTLELGDSALYLCASSLGGKADTQYFGPGTRLTVL.

The chain recombines TRBV27 with TRBJ1-5, with unresolved D. V lost 5 bases and J 4 bases, leaving 9 bases between the germline ends. Germline values: CDR1 MNHEY, CDR2 SMNVEV (reference sequence). The CDR3 covers 13 residues. CDR3 amino acids: CASSTATNQPQHF. In DNA form, the CDR3 reads TGTGCCAGCAGTACCGCGACTAATCAGCCCCAGCATTTT.

This clone has only one observation. The V call is TRBV4-1, the J call TRBJ2-2; D unresolved. V shed 1 base and J shed 6 bases, with 6 bases lying between them. The CDR3 totals 13 residues. Germline assignment: CDR1 MGHRA and CDR2 YSYEKL. The CDR3 region is CASSQVAPGELFF. As DNA, the CDR3 is TGCGCCAGCAGCCAAGTTGCACCCGGGGAGCTGTTTTTT.

The V call is TRBV4-1, the J call TRBJ1-3; no firm D call. V was cut by 0 bases and J by 3 bases, with 12 bases left in between. Germline CDR1 reads MGHRA; CDR2 reads YSYEKL. The CDR3 is 16 residues long. This CDR3 reads CASSQDQRADGNTIYF. CDR3 in DNA: TGCGCCAGCAGCCAAGATCAAAGGGCGGATGGAAACACCATATATTTT.

The CDR3 DNA reads TGCGCCAGCAGTCAAAATGGGAGATGGGGTGACCAGTTCTTC. Translation gives CASSQNGRWGDQFF. V usage is TRBV23-1 and J usage is TRBJ2-1; D possibly corresponds to TRBD2 (5 bases). TRBV23-1 is given ORF status, its function remaining uncertain. The CDR3 consists of 14 residues. V lost 2 bases to trimming and J lost 13 bases, with 18 bases between them.

The J gene is TRBJ2-4, the V gene TRBV5-1; 7 nucleotides align to TRBD1. Germline CDR1 and CDR2: SGHRS and YFSETQ. The V gene end was trimmed by 5 bases and the J gene end by 8 bases; junction bases not matched to a gene: 10. The CDR3 runs to 14 residues. DNA for the CDR3: TGCGCCAGCAGACTCGGGACAGTCAACGACATTCAGTACTTC. It specifies CASRLGTVNDIQYF.

The gene calls are TRBV5-5 and TRBJ1-2; D is unclear. CDR1 and CDR2 from the germline V gene are SGHKS and YYEKEE (reference sequence). There are 14 residues in the CDR3. V lost 6 bases and J lost 4, with 16 bases in between. This CDR3 reads CASTKLGSPYGYTF. CDR3 nucleotide sequence: TGTGCCAGCACCAAACTCGGCAGCCCCTATGGCTACACCTTC.

The chain recombines TRBV6-5 with TRBJ1-2; TRBD1 might be the D (5 bases). The CDR3 sequence is 14 residues long. V lost 0 bases and J 6 bases, leaving 11 bases between the germline ends. The V gene's germline CDR1 is MNHEY and CDR2 SVGAGI. The CDR3 DNA reads TGTGCCAGCAGTTACTCGGGGGGTAAGAATGGCTACACCTTC. This sequence encodes CASSYSGGKNGYTF.